This is a list of T cell receptor beta chains from one sample in a study of PD-L1 blockade in urothelial cancer. Assay used: immunoSEQ multiplex PCR; TCRdb lists only in-frame clones, some missing. Found here are about 39,000 clones, roughly 89% of them singletons; the top ten hold roughly 2.1%. The specimen comprised PBMCs, sampled around atezolizumab (anti-PD-L1) treatment. These receptors came from a man aged 55 to 70 with urothelial cancer. Both conserved end residues are part of each CDR3. The order of the fields is D gene, V gene, J gene, clone size, CDR3 DNA, CDR3 protein. A D gene is named only where the DNA matches it firmly. Part of the rows lack a size; the others show once, few, many or a class for expanded clones.

NA	TRBV19	TRBJ2-7	NA	TGTGCCAGTATGCCGGGACACAGCTCCTACGAGCAGTACTTC	CASMPGHSSYEQYF
NA	TRBV13	TRBJ2-2	NA	TGTGCCAGCAGCTCCGGGACACCCGGGGAGCTGTTTTTT	CASSSGTPGELFF
NA	TRBV6-5	TRBJ2-6	NA	TGTGCCAGCAGCCCGACAGGTAACCTGGTCCTGACTTTC	CASSPTGNLVLTF
NA	TRBV10-3	TRBJ2-3	NA	TGTGCCATCAAATGGAGGGATCCCACAGATACGCAGTATTTT	CAIKWRDPTDTQYF
TRBD1	TRBV5-4	TRBJ2-7	NA	TGTGCCAGCAGGGGGGCACAGGGGGGATCCTACGAGCAGTACTTC	CASRGAQGGSYEQYF
NA	TRBV10-3	TRBJ2-3	NA	TGTGCCATCAGTTCTAACACAGATACGCAGTATTTT	CAISSNTDTQYF
TRBD1	TRBV5-1	TRBJ2-2	NA	TGCGCCAGCAGCTTACAGGGGGCTGCGGGCACCGGGGAGCTGTTTTTT	CASSLQGAAGTGELFF
NA	TRBV2	TRBJ2-2	NA	TGTGCCAGCCGTAGGGGGGGGGACACCGGGGAGCTGTTTTTT	CASRRGGDTGELFF
TRBD1	TRBV11-3	TRBJ1-1	NA	TGTGCCAGCTCGTTGACAGGGGAGAACACTGAAGCTTTCTTT	CASSLTGENTEAFF
TRBD1	TRBV6-4	TRBJ2-2	NA	TGTGCCAGCAGTGAGGGACAGGCGAACACCGGGGAGCTGTTTTTT	CASSEGQANTGELFF
NA	TRBV11-2	TRBJ2-5	NA	TGTGCCAGCAGCTCCGGACAGCAAAAGACCCAGTACTTC	CASSSGQQKTQYF
TRBD1	TRBV6-5	TRBJ1-3	NA	TGTGCCAGCAGTTATACAGGGGCGCGGGGAAACACCATATATTTT	CASSYTGARGNTIYF
TRBD2	TRBV6-5	TRBJ2-7	once	TGTGCCAGCAGTTACACGGGCGGGAGCTCCTACGAGCAGTACTTC	CASSYTGGSSYEQYF
NA	TRBV7-2	TRBJ1-1	once	TGTGCCAGCATCCTAATGGCAGGGTGGAACACTGAAGCTTTCTTT	CASILMAGWNTEAFF
NA	TRBV9	TRBJ2-3	NA	TGTGCCAGCGCCCCACGCCCTCCGGGGCAGTATTTT	CASAPRPPGQYF
TRBD2	TRBV7-3	TRBJ2-3	NA	TGTGCCAGCAGCTTAACGGAGCGGGGGGGAACAGATACGCAGTATTTT	CASSLTERGGTDTQYF
NA	TRBV7-3	TRBJ2-2	NA	TGTGCCAGCAGCTTACAGGGGCAGAACACCGGGGAGCTGTTTTTT	CASSLQGQNTGELFF
NA	TRBV20-1	TRBJ2-7	NA	TGCAGTGCTAGAGATCAAGGGGCGATATACTTC	CSARDQGAIYF
NA	TRBV2	TRBJ2-4	NA	TGTGCCAGCAGTGGACGACAGGCGGGCATTCAGTACTTC	CASSGRQAGIQYF
TRBD1	TRBV6-1	TRBJ1-2	NA	TGTGCCAGCAGTGAATCACTGACAGGGGGAGTGAGGGGCTACACCTTC	CASSESLTGGVRGYTF
NA	TRBV9	TRBJ2-3	few	TGTGCCAGCAGCGTTGATTGGCCAGATACGCAGTATTTT	CASSVDWPDTQYF
NA	TRBV5-8	TRBJ2-6	NA	TGTGCCAGCAGCAGCGGGACACTCTCTGGGGCCAACGTCCTGACTTTC	CASSSGTLSGANVLTF
TRBD2	TRBV7-9	TRBJ2-1	NA	TGTGCCAGCAGCTTCACTAGCGGGGGGGCCGCCTACAATGAGCAGTTCTTC	CASSFTSGGAAYNEQFF
TRBD2	TRBV19	TRBJ2-2	NA	TGTGCCAGTAGTTCTTCTAGCGGGGGCCCGAACACCGGGGAGCTGTTTTTT	CASSSSSGGPNTGELFF
NA	TRBV7-2	TRBJ2-5	NA	TGTGCCAGCAGCTTAGCGGGGGCCTGGGAGACCCAGTACTTC	CASSLAGAWETQYF
TRBD2	TRBV11-2	TRBJ2-1	NA	TGTGCCAGCAGCTCATACGCTAGCGGATACAATGAGCAGTTCTTC	CASSSYASGYNEQFF
NA	TRBV5-1	TRBJ2-7	NA	TGCGCCAGCAGCTTGGGGCAAAATTACGAGCAGTACTTC	CASSLGQNYEQYF
NA	TRBV11-3	TRBJ2-1	NA	TGTGCCAGCAGCTTAGATAGGCCAGGGACACCCTACAATGAGCAGTTCTTC	CASSLDRPGTPYNEQFF
NA	TRBV4-3	TRBJ1-2	NA	TGCGCCAGCAGCCAAGAACCCCCAGATAACTATGGCTACACCTTC	CASSQEPPDNYGYTF
NA	TRBV7-9	TRBJ1-1	few	TGTGCCAGCAGCCGAGCAGGAGGCACTGAAGCTTTCTTT	CASSRAGGTEAFF
TRBD2	TRBV5-1	TRBJ2-3	NA	TGCGCCAGCAGCTTGGAGACTAGCGGGAGGGAAGATACGCAGTATTTT	CASSLETSGREDTQYF
NA	TRBV5-6	TRBJ2-4	NA	TGTGCCAGCAGCTTCGGGACAACCGAAGGAGCCAAAAACATTCAGTACTTC	CASSFGTTEGAKNIQYF
NA	TRBV29-1	TRBJ2-5	few	TGCAGCGTTGAACGTGCAGGGGTGACCCAGTACTTC	CSVERAGVTQYF
NA	TRBV5-1	TRBJ1-6	NA	TGCGCCAGCAGCCTATTGGGCCCCAATTCACCCCTCCACTTT	CASSLLGPNSPLHF
TRBD1	TRBV28	TRBJ2-2	NA	TGTGCCAGCAGTATCCGGGACAGGGGCGTCACCGGGGAGCTGTTTTTT	CASSIRDRGVTGELFF
NA	TRBV27	TRBJ1-2	NA	TGTGCCAGCAGTTTATCCCGTACTTCCAACTATGGCTACACCTTC	CASSLSRTSNYGYTF
TRBD1	TRBV28	TRBJ2-5	NA	TGTGCCAGCAGCCCAGGGGGCCCCCAAGAGACCCAGTACTTC	CASSPGGPQETQYF
TRBD1	TRBV6-4	TRBJ1-2	NA	TGTGCCAGCAGCTCGGACAGGGGGGATGGCTACACCTTC	CASSSDRGDGYTF
TRBD1	TRBV18	TRBJ1-5	NA	TGTGCCAGCTCACCAACGTGGGACAGTGATCAGCCCCAGCATTTT	CASSPTWDSDQPQHF
NA	TRBV7-3	TRBJ1-6	few	TGTGCCAGCAGCTTAACACAAGGGGCACCCCTCCACTTT	CASSLTQGAPLHF
NA	TRBV21-1	TRBJ1-4	NA	TGTGCCAGCAGCAAAGTAGGTGGGCCGAATGAAAAACTGTTTTTT	CASSKVGGPNEKLFF
NA	TRBV4-1	TRBJ2-1	once	TGCGCCAGCAGCCATAGACTGGGGGCGAATGAGCAGTTCTTC	CASSHRLGANEQFF
NA	TRBV7-6	TRBJ2-5	NA	TGTGCCAGCAGCTTAGCATTAGCGGACCCAGAGACCCAGTACTTC	CASSLALADPETQYF
NA	TRBV19	TRBJ1-2	NA	TGTGCCAGTAGTACACATGGGGAGGCTGACTATGGCTACACCTTC	CASSTHGEADYGYTF
TRBD2	TRBV27	TRBJ2-1	NA	TGTGCCAGCAGCCCGCAGCGGGGTTTCACCTACAATGAGCAGTTCTTC	CASSPQRGFTYNEQFF
NA	TRBV7-8	TRBJ2-5	NA	TGTGCCAGCAGTCGGGACTTCCAAGAGACCCAGTACTTC	CASSRDFQETQYF
NA	TRBV5-1	TRBJ1-2	NA	TGCGCCAGCAGCTCCCTTTGGGGGCAGGCTGGCTACACCTTC	CASSSLWGQAGYTF
NA	TRBV2	TRBJ2-1	once	TGTGCGGTAGGCGGTAGCTCCTACAATGAGCAGTTCTTC	CAVGGSSYNEQFF
TRBD2	TRBV7-2	TRBJ2-2	NA	TGTGCCAGCAGCAGGACTAGCGGGGGGGCCGGGGGCACCGGGGAGCTGTTTTTT	CASSRTSGGAGGTGELFF
NA	TRBV6-1	TRBJ2-1	NA	TGTGCCAGCTCGCCGCCCAGGGTGAACAATGAGCAGTTCTTC	CASSPPRVNNEQFF
TRBD1	TRBV28	TRBJ1-1	NA	TGTGCCAGCAGTGAACAGGGGGCCATCACTGAAGCTTTCTTT	CASSEQGAITEAFF
TRBD2	TRBV11-2	TRBJ2-7	few	TGTGCCAGCAGCGTGGGGGGGACCTACGAGCAGTACTTC	CASSVGGTYEQYF
NA	TRBV2	TRBJ2-2	once	TGTGCCAGCAGTTTAGGACAGGGGGCGGCTAGCGGGAGGCGCACCGGGGAGCTGTTTTTT	CASSLGQGAASGRRTGELFF
NA	TRBV7-9	TRBJ2-2	NA	TGTGCCAGCAGCTTCTCTGGACAGAACACCGGGGAGCTGTTTTTT	CASSFSGQNTGELFF
NA	TRBV9	TRBJ1-3	NA	TGTGCCAGCAGCGTAGACAGACCCTCTGGAAACACCATATATTTT	CASSVDRPSGNTIYF
NA	TRBV5-1	TRBJ2-1	few	TGCGCCAGCAGCTTGACGGGACCCAACCCGAACAGGGCCTTACCTTACAATGAGCAGTTCTTC	CASSLTGPNPNRALPYNEQFF
NA	TRBV7-8	TRBJ1-2	NA	TGTGCCAGCAGCTTAGAGGCTGGGGGGGCCTATGGCTACACCTTC	CASSLEAGGAYGYTF